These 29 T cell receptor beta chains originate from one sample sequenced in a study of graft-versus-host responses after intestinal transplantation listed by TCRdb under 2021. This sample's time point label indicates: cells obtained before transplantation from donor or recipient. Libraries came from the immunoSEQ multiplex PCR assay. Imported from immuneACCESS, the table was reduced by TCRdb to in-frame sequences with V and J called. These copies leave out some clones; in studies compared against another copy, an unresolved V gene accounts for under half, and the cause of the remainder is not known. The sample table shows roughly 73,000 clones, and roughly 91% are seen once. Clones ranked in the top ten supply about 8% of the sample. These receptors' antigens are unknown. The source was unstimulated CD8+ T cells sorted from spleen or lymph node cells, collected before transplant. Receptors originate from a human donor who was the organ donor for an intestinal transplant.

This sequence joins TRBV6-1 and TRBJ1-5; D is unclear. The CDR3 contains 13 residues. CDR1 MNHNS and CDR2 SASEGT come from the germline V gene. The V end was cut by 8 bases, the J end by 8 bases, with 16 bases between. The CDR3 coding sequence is TGTGCCAGCGGTGTGGGCCGGAGGAAGCCCCAGCATTTT. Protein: CASGVGRRKPQHF.

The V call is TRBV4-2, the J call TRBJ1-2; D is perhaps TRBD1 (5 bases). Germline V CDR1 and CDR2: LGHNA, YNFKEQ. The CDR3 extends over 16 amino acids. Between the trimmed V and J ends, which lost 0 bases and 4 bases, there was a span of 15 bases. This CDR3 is CASSQDFGGVFYGYTF. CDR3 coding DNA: TGTGCCAGCAGCCAAGATTTCGGGGGAGTCTTCTATGGCTACACCTTC.

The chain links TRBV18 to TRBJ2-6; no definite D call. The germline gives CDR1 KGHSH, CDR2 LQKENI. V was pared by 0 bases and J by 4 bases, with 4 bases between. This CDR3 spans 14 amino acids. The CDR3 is CASSPPVGANVLTF. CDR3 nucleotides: TGTGCCAGCTCACCACCGGTCGGGGCCAACGTCCTGACTTTC.

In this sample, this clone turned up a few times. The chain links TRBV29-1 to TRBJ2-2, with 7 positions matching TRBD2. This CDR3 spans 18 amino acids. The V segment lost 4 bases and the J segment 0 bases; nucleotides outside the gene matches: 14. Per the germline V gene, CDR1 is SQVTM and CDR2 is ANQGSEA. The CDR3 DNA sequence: TGCAGCGTTGTCGAACAGGTGGGGGGGATAGCGAACACCGGGGAGCTGTTTTTT. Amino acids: CSVVEQVGGIANTGELFF.

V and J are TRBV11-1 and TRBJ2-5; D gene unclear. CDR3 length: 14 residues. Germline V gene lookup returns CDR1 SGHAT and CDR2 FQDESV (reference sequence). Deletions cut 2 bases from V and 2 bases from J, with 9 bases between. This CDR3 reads CASSLIRVQETQYF. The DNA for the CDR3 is TGTGCCAGCAGCTTAATAAGGGTGCAAGAGACCCAGTACTTC.

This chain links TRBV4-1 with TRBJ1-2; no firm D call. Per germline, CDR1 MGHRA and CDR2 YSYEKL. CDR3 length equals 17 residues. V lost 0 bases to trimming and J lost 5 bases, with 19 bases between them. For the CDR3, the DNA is TGCGCCAGCAGCCAAGAGAATTCGATAGCATCAGAGTATGGCTACACCTTC. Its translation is CASSQENSIASEYGYTF.

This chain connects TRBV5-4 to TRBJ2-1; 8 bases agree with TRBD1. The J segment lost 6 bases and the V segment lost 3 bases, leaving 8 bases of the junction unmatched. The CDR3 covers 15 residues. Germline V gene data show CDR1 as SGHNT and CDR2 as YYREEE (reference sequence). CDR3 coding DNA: TGTGCCAGCAGCTCCTCACCTGGACAGGGCAATGAGCAGTTCTTC. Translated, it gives CASSSSPGQGNEQFF. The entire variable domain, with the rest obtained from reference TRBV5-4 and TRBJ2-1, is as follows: ETGVTQSPTHLIKTRGQQVTLRCSSQSGHNTVSWYQQALGQGPQFIFQYYREEENGRGNFPPRFSGLQFPNYSSELNVNALELDDSALYLCASSSSPGQGNEQFFGPGTRLTVL.

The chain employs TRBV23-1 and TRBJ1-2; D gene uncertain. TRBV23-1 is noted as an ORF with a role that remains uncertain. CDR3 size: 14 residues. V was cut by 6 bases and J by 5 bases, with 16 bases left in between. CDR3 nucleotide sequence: TGCGCCAGCAGCCCAGGTCCGGCGGGGTATGGCTACACCTTC. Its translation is CASSPGPAGYGYTF.

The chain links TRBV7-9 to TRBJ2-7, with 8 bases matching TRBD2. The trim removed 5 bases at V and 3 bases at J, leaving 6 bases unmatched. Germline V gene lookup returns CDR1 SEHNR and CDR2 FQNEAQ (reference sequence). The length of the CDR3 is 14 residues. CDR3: CASSAAGANYEQYF. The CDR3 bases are TGTGCCAGCAGCGCAGCGGGGGCCAACTACGAGCAGTACTTC.

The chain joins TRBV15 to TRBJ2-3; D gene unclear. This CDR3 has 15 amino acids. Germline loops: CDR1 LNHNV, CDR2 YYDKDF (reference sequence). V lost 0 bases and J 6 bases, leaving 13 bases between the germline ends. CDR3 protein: CATSRDQGSVDTQYF. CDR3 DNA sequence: TGTGCCACCAGCAGAGATCAAGGCTCGGTGGATACGCAGTATTTT.

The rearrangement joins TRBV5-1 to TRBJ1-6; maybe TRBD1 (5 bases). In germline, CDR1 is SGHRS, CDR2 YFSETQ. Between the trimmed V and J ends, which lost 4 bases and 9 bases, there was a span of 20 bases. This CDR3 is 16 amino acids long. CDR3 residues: CASSGGARGSGSPLHF. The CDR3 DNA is TGCGCCAGCAGCGGTGGGGCGAGGGGATCGGGTTCACCCCTCCACTTT.

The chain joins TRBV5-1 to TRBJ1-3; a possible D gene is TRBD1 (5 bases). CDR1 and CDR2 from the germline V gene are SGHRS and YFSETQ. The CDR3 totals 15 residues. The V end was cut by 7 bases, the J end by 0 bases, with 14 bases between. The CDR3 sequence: CASYPGPSSGNTIYF. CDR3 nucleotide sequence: TGCGCCAGCTATCCGGGGCCCAGCTCTGGAAACACCATATATTTT.

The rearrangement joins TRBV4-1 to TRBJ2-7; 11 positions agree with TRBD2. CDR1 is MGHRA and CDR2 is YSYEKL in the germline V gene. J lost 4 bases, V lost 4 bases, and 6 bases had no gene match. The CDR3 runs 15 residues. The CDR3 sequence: CASSPRGLAAYEQYF. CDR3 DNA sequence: TGCGCCAGCAGCCCACGGGGACTAGCGGCGTACGAGCAGTACTTC.

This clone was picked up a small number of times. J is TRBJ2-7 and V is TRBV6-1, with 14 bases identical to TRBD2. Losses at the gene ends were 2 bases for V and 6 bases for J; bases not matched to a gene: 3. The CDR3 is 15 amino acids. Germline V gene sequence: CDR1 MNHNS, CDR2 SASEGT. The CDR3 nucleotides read TGTGCCAGCAGTGAACGGACTAGCGGGGGGTTCGAGCAGTACTTC. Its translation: CASSERTSGGFEQYF.

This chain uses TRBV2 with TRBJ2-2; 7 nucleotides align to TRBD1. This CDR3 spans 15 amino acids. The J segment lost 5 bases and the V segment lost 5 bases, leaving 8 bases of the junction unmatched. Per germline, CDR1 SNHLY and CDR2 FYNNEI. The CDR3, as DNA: TGTGCCAGCAGTCTCCCGCAGGGGGATACCGGGGAGCTGTTTTTT. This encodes CASSLPQGDTGELFF.

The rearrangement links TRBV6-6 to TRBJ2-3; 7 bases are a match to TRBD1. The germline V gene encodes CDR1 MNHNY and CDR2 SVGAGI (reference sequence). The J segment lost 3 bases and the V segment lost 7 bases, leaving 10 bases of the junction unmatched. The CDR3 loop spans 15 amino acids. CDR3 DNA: TGTGCCAGCATCTCCCGGCAGGGGGTAACAGATACGCAGTATTTT. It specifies CASISRQGVTDTQYF.

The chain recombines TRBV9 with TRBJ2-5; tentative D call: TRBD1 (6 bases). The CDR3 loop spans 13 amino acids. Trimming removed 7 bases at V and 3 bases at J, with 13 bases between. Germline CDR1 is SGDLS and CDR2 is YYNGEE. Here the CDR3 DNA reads TGTGCCAGCGGGACATCGATAGAAGAGACCCAGTACTTC. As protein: CASGTSIEETQYF.

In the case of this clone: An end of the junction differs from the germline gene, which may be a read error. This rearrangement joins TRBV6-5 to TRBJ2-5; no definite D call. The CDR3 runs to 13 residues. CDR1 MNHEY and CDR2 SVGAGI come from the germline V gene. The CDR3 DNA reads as TGTGCCAGCAGTTACTATAACCAGGAGACCCAGTACTTC. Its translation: CASSYYNQETQYF.

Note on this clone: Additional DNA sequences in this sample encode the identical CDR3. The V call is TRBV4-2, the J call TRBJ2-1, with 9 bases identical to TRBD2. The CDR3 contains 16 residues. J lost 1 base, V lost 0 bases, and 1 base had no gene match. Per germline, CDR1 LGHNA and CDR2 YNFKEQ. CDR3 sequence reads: CASSQDTSGSYNEQFF. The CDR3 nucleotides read TGTGCCAGCAGCCAAGATACTAGCGGGTCCTACAATGAGCAGTTCTTC.

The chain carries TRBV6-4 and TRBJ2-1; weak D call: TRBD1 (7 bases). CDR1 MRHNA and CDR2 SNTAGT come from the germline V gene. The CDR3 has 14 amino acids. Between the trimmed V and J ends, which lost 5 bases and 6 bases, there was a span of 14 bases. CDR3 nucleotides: TGTGCCAGCAGTCAGGAGGGGGCCTCCAATGAGCAGTTCTTC. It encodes CASSQEGASNEQFF.

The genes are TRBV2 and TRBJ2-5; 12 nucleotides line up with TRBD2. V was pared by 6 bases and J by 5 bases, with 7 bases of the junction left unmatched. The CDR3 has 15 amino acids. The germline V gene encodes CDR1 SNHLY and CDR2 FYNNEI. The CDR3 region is CASSQASGGAETQYF. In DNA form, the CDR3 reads TGTGCCAGCAGCCAAGCTAGCGGGGGGGCCGAGACCCAGTACTTC.

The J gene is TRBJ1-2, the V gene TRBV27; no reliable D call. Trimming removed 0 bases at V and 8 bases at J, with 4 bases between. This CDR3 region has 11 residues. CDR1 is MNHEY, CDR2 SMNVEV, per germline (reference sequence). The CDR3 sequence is CASSLSQGYTF. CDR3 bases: TGTGCCAGCAGTTTATCGCAAGGCTACACCTTC.

This chain's CDR3 is CASNTHRGGNEQFF. CDR3 nucleotide sequence: TGCGCCAGCAACACTCACCGAGGGGGCAATGAGCAGTTCTTC. The chain joins TRBV4-1 to TRBJ2-1, with TRBD1 as a possible D gene (6 bases). The CDR3 runs 14 residues. Germline values: CDR1 MGHRA, CDR2 YSYEKL. V lost 7 bases, J lost 6 bases, and 16 bases lay in between.

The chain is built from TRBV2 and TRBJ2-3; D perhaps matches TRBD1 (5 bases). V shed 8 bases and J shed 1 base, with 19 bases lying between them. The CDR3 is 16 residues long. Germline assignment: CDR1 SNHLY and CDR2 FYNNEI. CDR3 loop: CASYRIGRGGTDTQYF. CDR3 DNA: TGTGCCAGCTACCGAATAGGTAGGGGCGGCACAGATACGCAGTATTTT.

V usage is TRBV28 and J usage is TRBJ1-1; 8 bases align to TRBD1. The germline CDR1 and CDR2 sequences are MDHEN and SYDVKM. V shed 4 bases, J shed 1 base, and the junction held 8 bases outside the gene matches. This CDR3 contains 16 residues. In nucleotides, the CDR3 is TGTGCCAGCAGTTCCTTCACAGGGGGGGAGAACACTGAAGCTTTCTTT. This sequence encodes CASSSFTGGENTEAFF.

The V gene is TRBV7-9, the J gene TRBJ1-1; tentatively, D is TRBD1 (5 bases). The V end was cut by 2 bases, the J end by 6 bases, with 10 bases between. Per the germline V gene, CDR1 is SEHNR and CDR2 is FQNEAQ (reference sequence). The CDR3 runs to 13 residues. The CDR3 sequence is CASSLRGVPEAFF. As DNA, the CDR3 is TGTGCCAGCAGCTTAAGAGGGGTCCCTGAAGCTTTCTTT.

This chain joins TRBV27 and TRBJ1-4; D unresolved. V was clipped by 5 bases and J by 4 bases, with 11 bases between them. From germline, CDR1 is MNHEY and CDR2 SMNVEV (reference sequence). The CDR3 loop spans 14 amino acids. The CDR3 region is CASSPNTHNEKLFF. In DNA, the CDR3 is TGTGCCAGCAGTCCTAATACTCATAATGAAAAACTGTTTTTT.

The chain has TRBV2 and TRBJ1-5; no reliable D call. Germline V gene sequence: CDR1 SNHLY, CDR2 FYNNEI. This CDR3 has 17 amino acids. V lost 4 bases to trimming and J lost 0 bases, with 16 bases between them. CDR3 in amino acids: CASSVNFRRVSNQPQHF. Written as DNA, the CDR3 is TGTGCCAGCAGTGTGAATTTCCGACGGGTTAGCAATCAGCCCCAGCATTTT.

The CDR3 sequence: CASSQVALGELHTDTQYF. DNA for the CDR3: TGTGCCAGCAGCCAAGTCGCTCTTGGAGAATTACACACAGATACGCAGTATTTT. This chain connects TRBV4-2 to TRBJ2-3; the D is unclear. Germline V gene data show CDR1 as LGHNA and CDR2 as YNFKEQ. The CDR3 extends over 18 amino acids. The V end was cut by 1 base, the J end by 2 bases, with 19 bases between.